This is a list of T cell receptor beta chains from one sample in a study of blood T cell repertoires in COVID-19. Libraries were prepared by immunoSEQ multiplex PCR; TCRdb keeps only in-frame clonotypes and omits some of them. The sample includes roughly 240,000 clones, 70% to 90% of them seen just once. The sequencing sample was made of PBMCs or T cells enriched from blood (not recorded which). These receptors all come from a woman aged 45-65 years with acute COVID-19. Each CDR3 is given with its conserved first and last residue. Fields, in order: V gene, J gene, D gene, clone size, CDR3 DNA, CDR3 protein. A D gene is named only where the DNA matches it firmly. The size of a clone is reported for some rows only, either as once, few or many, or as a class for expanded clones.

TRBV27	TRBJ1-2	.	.	TGTGCCAGCAGCCGATCAGACAGACCTAACTATGGCTACACCTTC	CASSRSDRPNYGYTF
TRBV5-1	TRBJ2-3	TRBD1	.	TGCGCCAGCAGCCTGGGCGCAGGGGGCTTTACCGCCGATACGCAGTATTTT	CASSLGAGGFTADTQYF
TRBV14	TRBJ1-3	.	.	TGTGCCAGCAGCCAAGTCCGGACAGCTGGAAACACCATATATTTT	CASSQVRTAGNTIYF
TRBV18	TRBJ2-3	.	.	TGTGCCAGCTCACCTGTTATATACACAGATACGCAGTATTTT	CASSPVIYTDTQYF
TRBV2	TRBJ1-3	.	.	TGTGCCAGCAGTGAAGACAGCTCTGGAAACACCATATATTTT	CASSEDSSGNTIYF
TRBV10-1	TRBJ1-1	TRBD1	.	TGCGCCAGCCCCGAAGGAGTGTTTAGGGGGCCTGGATGTTTGGCTGAAGCTTTCTTT	CASPEGVFRGPGCLAEAFF
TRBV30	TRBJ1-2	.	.	TGTGCCTGGATTCCGCCTGGGGGCGCCCACTATGGCTACACCTTC	CAWIPPGGAHYGYTF
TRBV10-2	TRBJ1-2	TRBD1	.	TGCGCCAGCAGTGAATACAGGGGGGGGTATGGCTACACCTTC	CASSEYRGGYGYTF
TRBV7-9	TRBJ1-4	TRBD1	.	TGTGCCAGCAGCCCAGGACAGGGGAAAGAAAAACTGTTTTTT	CASSPGQGKEKLFF
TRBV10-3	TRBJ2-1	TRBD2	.	TGTGCCATCAGTGAGTCCGGGGGGAAGGACAATGAGCAGTTCTTC	CAISESGGKDNEQFF
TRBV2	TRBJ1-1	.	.	TGTGCCAGCAGTGGGAGGCATTTGGACACTGAAGCTTTCTTT	CASSGRHLDTEAFF
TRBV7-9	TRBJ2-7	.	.	TGTGCCAGCAGCCGCCCGGACAGCGGGGAACCTTGGCAGTACTTC	CASSRPDSGEPWQYF
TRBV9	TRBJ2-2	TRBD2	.	TGCGCCCGCCGCGTCGCGGCGGGGGGGCCTAGTGCCGGGGAGCTGTTTTTT	CARRVAAGGPSAGELFF
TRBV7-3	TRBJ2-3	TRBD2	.	TGTGCCAGCAGCTTGGGGCTAGCGGGGGAGACAAATACGCAGTATTTT	CASSLGLAGETNTQYF
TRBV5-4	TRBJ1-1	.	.	TGTGCCAGCAGCTTGCAGGGTAACACTGAAGCTTTCTTT	CASSLQGNTEAFF
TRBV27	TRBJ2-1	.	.	TGTGCCAGCAGTTTATTGGCCAAGATCTCCTACAATGAGCAGTTCTTC	CASSLLAKISYNEQFF
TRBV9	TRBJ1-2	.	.	TGTGCCAGCAGCGTGGGGGGAGGCGGCTACACCTTC	CASSVGGGGYTF
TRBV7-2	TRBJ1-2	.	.	TGTGCCAGCAGCTTAGATGGAATTGGACAGAACTATGGCTACACCTTC	CASSLDGIGQNYGYTF
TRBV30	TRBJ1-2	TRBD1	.	TGTGCCTGGGGTGACAGGGTTTACTGGGGCTACACCTTC	CAWGDRVYWGYTF
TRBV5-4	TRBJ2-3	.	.	TGTGCCAGCACGCAGGATTTCGGCACAGATACGCAGTATTTT	CASTQDFGTDTQYF
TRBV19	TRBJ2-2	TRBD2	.	TGTGCCAGTATCCCCCAAAGCGGGGGTATCACCGGGGAGCTGTTTTTT	CASIPQSGGITGELFF
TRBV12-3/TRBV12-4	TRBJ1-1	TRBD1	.	TGTGCCAGCAGTTTCCCAGGGGGTGAAGCTTTCTTT	CASSFPGGEAFF
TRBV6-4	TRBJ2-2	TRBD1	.	TGTGCCAGCAGTGTTCAGGGGGACACCGGGGAGCTGTTTTTT	CASSVQGDTGELFF
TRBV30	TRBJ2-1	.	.	TGTGCCTGGAGCCGAACAGGGTACAATGAGCAGTTCTTC	CAWSRTGYNEQFF
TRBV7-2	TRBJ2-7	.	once	TGTGCCAGCAGCTTCCGCGGGGCCTACGAGCAGTACTTC	CASSFRGAYEQYF
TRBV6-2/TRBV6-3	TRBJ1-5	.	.	TGTGCCAGCAGTTTCCGAAAGGACAGTTTCAATCAGCCCCAGCATTTT	CASSFRKDSFNQPQHF
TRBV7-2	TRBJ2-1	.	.	TGTGCCAGCAGCTTAGTTGACAGGTCCCGCAATTACAATGAGCAGTTCTTC	CASSLVDRSRNYNEQFF
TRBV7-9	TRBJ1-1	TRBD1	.	TGTGCCAGCAGCTTGGCAGACAGGGGGAACACTGAAGCTTTCTTT	CASSLADRGNTEAFF
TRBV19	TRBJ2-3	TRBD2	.	TGTGCCAGTAGTAACCTAGCGGCCACAGATACGCAGTATTTT	CASSNLAATDTQYF